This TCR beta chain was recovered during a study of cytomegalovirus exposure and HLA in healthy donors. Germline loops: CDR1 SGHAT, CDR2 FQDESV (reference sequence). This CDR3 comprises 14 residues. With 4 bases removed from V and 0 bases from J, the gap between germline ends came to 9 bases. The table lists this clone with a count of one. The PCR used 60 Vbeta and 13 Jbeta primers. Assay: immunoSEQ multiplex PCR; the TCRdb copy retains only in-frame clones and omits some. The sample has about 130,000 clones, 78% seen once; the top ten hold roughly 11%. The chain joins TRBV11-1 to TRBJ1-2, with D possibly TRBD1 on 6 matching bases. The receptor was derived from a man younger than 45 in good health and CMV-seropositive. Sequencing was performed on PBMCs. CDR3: CASSSNRANYGYTF. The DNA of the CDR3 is TGTGCCAGCAGCTCAAACAGGGCTAACTATGGCTACACCTTC.